This T cell receptor (beta chain) was profiled in a study of cytomegalovirus exposure and HLA in healthy donors. Germline V CDR1 and CDR2: SNHLY, FYNNEI. The CDR3 has 14 amino acids. Germline trimming cut 3 bases from V and 5 bases from J; bases unmatched to any gene: 3. Primers: 60 Vbeta forward and 13 Jbeta reverse. Produced via immunoSEQ multiplex PCR; TCRdb's table is partial and in-frame only. The data contain 69,000 or so clones, under 85% of them seen just once; the ten biggest clones take up more than 9.5%. The chain joins TRBV2 to TRBJ1-2; 10 bases align to TRBD1. The receptor's source is a woman in her sixties in good health and CMV-seropositive. Sequenced material: PBMCs. For the CDR3, the DNA is TGTGCCAGCAGTGATGGGACAGGGGAGTATGGCTACACCTTC. It translates to CASSDGTGEYGYTF.